This passage covers 7 T cell receptor beta chains from one sample sequenced in a study of blood T cell repertoires in COVID-19. Assay: immunoSEQ multiplex PCR; the TCRdb copy retains only in-frame clones and omits some. Of about 60,000 clones in the sample, 88% were seen once. The sample consisted of peripheral blood. Receptors were obtained from a man aged 55 to 70 with acute or convalescent COVID-19.

The V gene is TRBV28, the J gene TRBJ1-2; 8 bases line up with TRBD1. CDR3 length: 14 residues. The junction had 8 bases not matched to a gene; V was cut back by 3 bases and J by 8 bases. Germline V CDR1 and CDR2: MDHEN, SYDVKM. CDR3 in amino acids: CASSLAGGQSGYTF. The CDR3 DNA sequence: TGTGCCAGCAGTTTGGCAGGGGGCCAGTCCGGCTACACCTTC.

In its sample, this clone was seen once. The rearrangement uses TRBV6-5 and TRBJ2-7; a weak D match, TRBD1 (7 bases). Trimming stripped 6 bases from V and 4 bases from J, with 16 bases between. Germline V CDR1 and CDR2: MNHEY, SVGAGI. The CDR3 covers 14 residues. CDR3 protein: CASSRAGQLYEQYF. The CDR3 DNA reads as TGTGCCAGCAGCAGGGCGGGACAGTTATACGAGCAGTACTTC.

The chain joins TRBV5-1 to TRBJ2-3, with 7 nucleotides matching TRBD2. This CDR3 comprises 16 residues. Looked up from germline, CDR1 is SGHRS and CDR2 is YFSETQ. J was trimmed by 0 bases and V by 4 bases; bases with no gene match: 8. The CDR3 here is CASSPMGEGSTDTQYF. The CDR3 region has the DNA TGCGCCAGCAGCCCCATGGGGGAGGGCAGCACAGATACGCAGTATTTT. The full variable domain, rest sourced from reference TRBV5-1 and TRBJ2-3, is KAGVTQTPRYLIKTRGQQVTLSCSPISGHRSVSWYQQTPGQGLQFLFEYFSETQRNKGNFPGRFSGRQFSNSRSEMNVSTLELGDSALYLCASSPMGEGSTDTQYFGPGTRLTVL.

The chain is built from TRBV6-5 and TRBJ2-5; 9 nucleotides line up with TRBD1. The V gene's germline CDR1 is MNHEY and CDR2 SVGAGI. CDR3 length equals 16 residues. V shed 0 bases, J shed 3 bases, and the junction held 5 bases outside the gene matches. The CDR3 spells CASSYSGTGPKETQYF. The CDR3 bases are TGTGCCAGCAGTTACTCCGGGACAGGGCCCAAAGAGACCCAGTACTTC.

The chain carries TRBV28 and TRBJ1-2; D is possibly TRBD1 (6 bases). Germline V gene lookup returns CDR1 MDHEN and CDR2 SYDVKM. The germline V and J ends were trimmed by 6 bases and 4 bases, with 15 bases remaining between them. The CDR3 has 14 residues. CDR3 in amino acids: CASRRVGALYGYTF. As DNA, the CDR3 is TGTGCCAGCAGGAGGGTGGGGGCCCTCTATGGCTACACCTTC.

The chain links TRBV3-1 (or the pseudogene TRBV3-2) to TRBJ2-7; perhaps TRBD1 as D (5 bases). V was trimmed by 3 bases and J by 6 bases, leaving 9 bases between them. Germline V gene lookup returns CDR1 LGHDT and CDR2 YNNKEL (reference sequence). The CDR3 is 12 residues long. CDR3 region: CASSQQGLEQYF. CDR3 DNA: TGTGCCAGCAGCCAGCAGGGCCTCGAGCAGTACTTC.

The chain joins TRBV2 to TRBJ1-4, with 9 bases that match TRBD1. The J segment lost 8 bases and the V segment lost 4 bases, leaving 5 bases of the junction unmatched. This CDR3 region has 14 residues. The germline V gene has CDR1 SNHLY and CDR2 FYNNEI. The CDR3 DNA follows: TGTGCCAGCAGTGTGGGGACAGGGTACGAAAAACTGTTTTTT. It translates to CASSVGTGYEKLFF.